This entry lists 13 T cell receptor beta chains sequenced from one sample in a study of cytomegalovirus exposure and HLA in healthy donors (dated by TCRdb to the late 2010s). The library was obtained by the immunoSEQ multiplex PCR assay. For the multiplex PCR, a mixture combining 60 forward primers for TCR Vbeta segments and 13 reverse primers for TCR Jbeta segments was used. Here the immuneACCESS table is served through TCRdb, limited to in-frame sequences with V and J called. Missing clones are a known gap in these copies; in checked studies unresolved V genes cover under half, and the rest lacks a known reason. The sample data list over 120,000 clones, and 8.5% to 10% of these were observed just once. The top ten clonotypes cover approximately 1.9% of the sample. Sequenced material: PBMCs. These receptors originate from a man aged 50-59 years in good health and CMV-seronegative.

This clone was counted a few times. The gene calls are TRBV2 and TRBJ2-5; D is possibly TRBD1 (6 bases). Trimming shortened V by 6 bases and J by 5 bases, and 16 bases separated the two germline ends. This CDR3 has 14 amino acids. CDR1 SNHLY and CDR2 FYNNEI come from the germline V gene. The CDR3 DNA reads TGTGCCAGCAGCGGGACATTCATCGGGGAGACCCAGTACTTC. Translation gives CASSGTFIGETQYF. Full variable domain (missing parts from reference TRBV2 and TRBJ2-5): EPEVTQTPSHQVTQMGQEVILRCVPISNHLYFYWYRQILGQKVEFLVSFYNNEISEKSEIFDDQFSVERPDGSNFTLKIRSTKLEDSAMYFCASSGTFIGETQYFGPGTRLLVL.

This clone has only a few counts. CDR3 protein: CAWSVLAGGTYEQFF. The CDR3 DNA sequence: TGTGCCTGGAGTGTACTCGCAGGGGGCACATATGAGCAGTTCTTC. This chain links TRBV30 with TRBJ2-1; 8 nucleotides agree with TRBD1. V was clipped by 0 bases and J by 8 bases; unmatched bases: 9. The CDR3 is 15 residues long. Germline values: CDR1 GTSNPN, CDR2 SVGIG (reference sequence).

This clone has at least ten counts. This chain's CDR3 is CASSLGTGDNEQFF. CDR3 coding DNA: TGCGCCAGCAGTCTCGGGACAGGAGACAATGAGCAGTTCTTC. The V gene is TRBV10-1, the J gene TRBJ2-1; 8 bases map to TRBD1. This CDR3 spans 14 amino acids. Germline V gene lookup returns CDR1 WNHNN and CDR2 SYGVQD (reference sequence). The junction had 5 bases not matched to a gene; V was cut back by 5 bases and J by 5 bases.

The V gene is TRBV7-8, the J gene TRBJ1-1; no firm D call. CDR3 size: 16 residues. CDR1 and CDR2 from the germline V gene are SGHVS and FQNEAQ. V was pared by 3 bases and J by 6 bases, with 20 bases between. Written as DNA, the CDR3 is TGTGCCAGCAGCTTCTCGAACGGCGGAATGGTCGCTGAAGCTTTCTTT. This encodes CASSFSNGGMVAEAFF.

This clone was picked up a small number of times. The CDR3 here is CASSLHGQSGQPQHF. As DNA, the CDR3 is TGTGCCAGCAGTCTCCACGGACAGTCCGGTCAGCCCCAGCATTTT. The genes are TRBV27 and TRBJ1-5, with D perhaps matching TRBD1 (6 bases). The CDR3 loop spans 15 amino acids. Trimming pared 5 bases from V and 6 bases from J, leaving 17 bases between. The germline CDR1 and CDR2 sequences are MNHEY and SMNVEV (reference sequence).

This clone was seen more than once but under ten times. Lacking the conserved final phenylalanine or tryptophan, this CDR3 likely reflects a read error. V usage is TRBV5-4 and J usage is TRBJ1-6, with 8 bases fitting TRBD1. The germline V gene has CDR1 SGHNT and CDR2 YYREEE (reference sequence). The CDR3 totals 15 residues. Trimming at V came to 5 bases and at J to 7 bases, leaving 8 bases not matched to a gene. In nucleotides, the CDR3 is TGTGCCAGCAGTAAGCAGACAGGGGTAAATTCACCCCTCCACGTT. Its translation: CASSKQTGVNSPLHV.

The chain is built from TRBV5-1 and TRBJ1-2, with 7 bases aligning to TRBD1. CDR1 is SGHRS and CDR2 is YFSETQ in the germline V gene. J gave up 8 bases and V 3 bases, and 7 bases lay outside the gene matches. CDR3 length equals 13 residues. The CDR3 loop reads CASSSPRQGGYTF. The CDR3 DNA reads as TGCGCCAGCAGCTCGCCTCGACAGGGCGGCTACACCTTC.

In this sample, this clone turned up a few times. The CDR3 here is CAWSWPNLVQETQYF. The CDR3 coding sequence is TGTGCCTGGAGCTGGCCGAACCTGGTCCAAGAGACCCAGTACTTC. The chain couples TRBV30 to TRBJ2-5; the D is unclear. CDR1 is GTSNPN, CDR2 SVGIG, per germline (reference sequence). The CDR3 spans 15 residues. V shed 3 bases and J shed 1 base, with 15 bases lying between them.

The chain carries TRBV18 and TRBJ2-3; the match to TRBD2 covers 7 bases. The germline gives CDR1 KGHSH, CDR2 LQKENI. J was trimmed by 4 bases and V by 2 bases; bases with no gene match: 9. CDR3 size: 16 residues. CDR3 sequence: CASSPFAGALADTQYF. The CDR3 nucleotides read TGTGCCAGCTCACCATTTGCGGGAGCGTTGGCAGATACGCAGTATTTT.

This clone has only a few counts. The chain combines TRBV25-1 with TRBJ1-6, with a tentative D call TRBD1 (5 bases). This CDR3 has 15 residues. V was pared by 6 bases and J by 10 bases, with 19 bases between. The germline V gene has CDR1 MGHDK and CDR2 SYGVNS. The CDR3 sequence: CASRARDGGRSPLHF. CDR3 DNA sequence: TGTGCCAGCAGAGCTAGGGACGGAGGGAGATCACCCCTCCACTTT.

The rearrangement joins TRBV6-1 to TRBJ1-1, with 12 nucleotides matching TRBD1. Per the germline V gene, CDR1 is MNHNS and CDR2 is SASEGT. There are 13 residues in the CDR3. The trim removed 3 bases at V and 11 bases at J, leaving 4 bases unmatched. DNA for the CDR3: TGTGCCAGCAGTGACCGGGACAGGGGGCCCGCTTTCTTT. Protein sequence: CASSDRDRGPAFF.

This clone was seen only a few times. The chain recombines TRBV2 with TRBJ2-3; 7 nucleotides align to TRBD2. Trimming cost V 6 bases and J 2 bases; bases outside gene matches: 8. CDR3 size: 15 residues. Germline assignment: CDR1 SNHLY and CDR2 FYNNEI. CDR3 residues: CASRLEGGITDTQYF. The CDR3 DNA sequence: TGTGCCAGCAGACTGGAGGGAGGGATCACAGATACGCAGTATTTT.

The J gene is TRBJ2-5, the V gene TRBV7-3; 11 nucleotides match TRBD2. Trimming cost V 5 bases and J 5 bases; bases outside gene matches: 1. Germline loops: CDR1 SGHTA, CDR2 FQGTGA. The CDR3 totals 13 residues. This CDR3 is CASSPSGRETQYF. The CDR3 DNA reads TGTGCCAGCAGCCCTAGCGGGAGGGAGACCCAGTACTTC.